The 11 T cell receptor beta chains in this list originate from one sample, sequenced in a study of T cell responses to AZD1222 COVID-19 vaccine. Sequencing was performed with immunoSEQ multiplex PCR; in TCRdb, only in-frame clones are kept and a portion is missing. The sample has 150,000 or so clones, about 90% seen once. Sequences were derived from peripheral blood, sampled on day 0 of AZD1222 vaccination. The source is an adult in good health.

The chain uses TRBV9 and TRBJ1-6; TRBD1 is a possible D gene (5 bases). Per the germline V gene, CDR1 is SGDLS and CDR2 is YYNGEE. V was trimmed by 4 bases and J by 0 bases, leaving 17 bases between them. The CDR3 length is 18 residues. In nucleotides, the CDR3 is TGTGCCAGCAGCTCCCGTCCACAGGAGAGCTCCTATAATTCACCCCTCCACTTT. Protein sequence: CASSSRPQESSYNSPLHF.

The rearrangement links TRBV7-2 to TRBJ2-2; 9 bases fit TRBD2. Germline-derived CDR1 and CDR2 are SGHTA and FQGNSA. There are 16 residues in the CDR3. The trim removed 5 bases at V and 8 bases at J, leaving 12 bases unmatched. Here the CDR3 reads CASSPRGGRAIGELFF. The CDR3 region has the DNA TGTGCCAGCAGCCCCCGCGGCGGGAGGGCGATAGGGGAGCTGTTTTTT.

This clone was seen a single time. The chain recombines TRBV5-5 with TRBJ2-3, with 7 bases matching TRBD1. The CDR3 length is 15 residues. V lost 5 bases and J lost 4; bases outside the gene matches: 10. Germline V lookup: CDR1 SGHKS, CDR2 YYEKEE (reference sequence). In DNA form, the CDR3 reads TGTGCCAGCAGTATGGAAGGAACAGGGGCAGATACGCAGTATTTT. This sequence encodes CASSMEGTGADTQYF.

This clone showed up just once. The chain recombines TRBV5-1 with TRBJ2-1, with TRBD2 identical over 12 bases. CDR1 is SGHRS, CDR2 YFSETQ, per germline. The V segment lost 0 bases and the J segment 7 bases; nucleotides outside the gene matches: 5. The CDR3 is 16 residues long. CDR3 sequence (DNA): TGCGCCAGCAGCTTGGGGCTAGCGGGAGGGGTGAATGAGCAGTTCTTC. Amino acid sequence: CASSLGLAGGVNEQFF.

This clone was counted a few times. This rearrangement joins TRBV2 to TRBJ2-7, with 11 nucleotides matching TRBD1. The CDR3 totals 14 residues. The ends lost 7 bases at V and 2 bases at J; junction bases unmatched: 4. The V gene's germline CDR1 is SNHLY and CDR2 FYNNEI. The CDR3 protein is CASTRGQGAYEQYF. The DNA of the CDR3 is TGTGCCAGCACTAGGGGACAGGGGGCCTACGAGCAGTACTTC.

This rearrangement joins TRBV6-6 to TRBJ1-2; D is perhaps TRBD1 (5 bases). Germline CDR1 reads MNHNY; CDR2 reads SVGAGI (reference sequence). The CDR3 consists of 15 residues. The V gene lost 6 bases and the J gene lost 2 bases, with 16 bases spanning the gap. The CDR3, as DNA: TGTGCCAGCAGCCCTTCTGGACATTCGAACTATGGCTACACCTTC. Amino acid sequence: CASSPSGHSNYGYTF.

The chain couples TRBV6-6 to TRBJ2-7; tentatively, D is TRBD2 (5 bases). Germline CDR1 MNHNY, CDR2 SVGAGI (reference sequence). This CDR3 is 13 amino acids long. V was pared by 6 bases and J by 1 base, with 10 bases between. The CDR3 reads CASRAAESYEQYF. The CDR3 DNA is TGTGCCAGCAGGGCAGCGGAATCCTACGAGCAGTACTTC.

V and J are TRBV19 and TRBJ2-1; the D is unclear. The CDR3 sequence is 13 residues long. The germline V and J ends were trimmed by 3 bases and 5 bases, with 8 bases remaining between them. Germline-derived CDR1 and CDR2 are LNHDA and SQIVND (reference sequence). The CDR3 sequence: CASSIGSNNEQFF. The CDR3 DNA sequence: TGTGCCAGTAGTATCGGATCAAACAATGAGCAGTTCTTC.

V gene TRBV28 combines with J gene TRBJ2-1, with D possibly TRBD1 on 6 matching bases. CDR1 is MDHEN and CDR2 is SYDVKM in the germline V gene. The CDR3 consists of 20 residues. V lost 5 bases and J lost 4, with 30 bases in between. The CDR3 region is CASSVRTASESPPRYNEQFF. CDR3 coding DNA: TGTGCCAGCAGTGTCCGGACAGCATCCGAGAGCCCCCCGAGATACAATGAGCAGTTCTTC.

The chain carries TRBV5-4 and TRBJ2-5, with 12 positions matching TRBD2. The J segment lost 5 bases and the V segment lost 0 bases, leaving 11 bases of the junction unmatched. The length of the CDR3 is 18 residues. Per the germline V gene, CDR1 is SGHNT and CDR2 is YYREEE (reference sequence). The CDR3 here is CASSLDPASGRALETQYF. The CDR3, as DNA: TGTGCCAGCAGCTTGGACCCAGCTAGCGGGAGGGCCTTGGAGACCCAGTACTTC.

The count of this clone is one. The J gene is TRBJ2-7, the V gene TRBV7-2; TRBD2 is a possible D gene (6 bases). The V gene's germline CDR1 is SGHTA and CDR2 FQGNSA. Trimming cost V 5 bases and J 6 bases, with 20 bases left between them. The CDR3 covers 15 residues. The CDR3 here is CASSSPFGGSLEQYF. In DNA, the CDR3 is TGTGCCAGCAGCAGTCCCTTTGGGGGGTCTCTCGAGCAGTACTTC. The full variable domain, rest sourced from reference TRBV7-2 and TRBJ2-7, is GAGVSQSPSNKVTEKGKDVELRCDPISGHTALYWYRQSLGQGLEFLIYFQGNSAPDKSGLPSDRFSAERTGGSVSTLTIQRTQQEDSAVYLCASSSPFGGSLEQYFGPGTRLTVT.